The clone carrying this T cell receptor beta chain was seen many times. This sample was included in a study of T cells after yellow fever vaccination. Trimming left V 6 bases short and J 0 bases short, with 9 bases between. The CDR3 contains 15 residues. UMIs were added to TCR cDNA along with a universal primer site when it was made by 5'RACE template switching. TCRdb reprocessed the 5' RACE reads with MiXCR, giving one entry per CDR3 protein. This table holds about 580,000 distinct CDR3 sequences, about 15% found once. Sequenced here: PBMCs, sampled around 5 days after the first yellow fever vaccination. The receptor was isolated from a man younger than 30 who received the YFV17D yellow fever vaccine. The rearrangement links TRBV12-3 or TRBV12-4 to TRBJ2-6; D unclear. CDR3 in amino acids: CASSRRTSGANVLTF. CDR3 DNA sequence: TGTGCCAGCAGCCGGCGGACCTCTGGGGCCAACGTCCTGACTTTC.